The 5 T cell receptor beta chains listed next were all sequenced from one sample in a study of blood T cell repertoires in COVID-19. Measured with immunoSEQ multiplex PCR; TCRdb has only the in-frame clones, and not every one. The sample lists 410,000 or so clones; roughly 90% were seen once. The specimen sequenced was peripheral blood. The receptors stem from a woman aged 30 to 39 with active or convalescent COVID-19.

Points on this clone: Because the CDR3's place on the DNA is in doubt, the DNA is left out and the CDR3 is given as listed by TCRdb. V gene TRBV10-3 combines with J gene TRBJ2-7; the table's D gene call, TRBD2, was not cross checked with the DNA. The CDR3 length is 13 residues, termini included. Germline V gene sequence: CDR1 ENHRY, CDR2 SYGVKD. The CDR3 protein is CASSVRENYEQYF.

This chain uses TRBV6-2 or TRBV6-3 with TRBJ1-1; TRBD1 is a possible D gene (5 bases). CDR3 length: 12 residues. Trimming shortened V by 2 bases and J by 5 bases, and 6 bases separated the two germline ends. Per germline, CDR1 MNHEY and CDR2 SVGEGT. CDR3 bases: TGTGCCAGCAGTTACGGGGGGACTGAAGCTTTCTTT. Residues: CASSYGGTEAFF.

The chain is built from TRBV5-4 and TRBJ2-5; 13 nucleotides line up with TRBD2. CDR3 length: 18 residues. J lost 2 bases, V lost 0 bases, and 7 bases had no gene match. Germline-derived CDR1 and CDR2 are SGHNT and YYREEE (reference sequence). CDR3 in amino acids: CASSLVGLAGVVQETQYF. In DNA, the CDR3 is TGTGCCAGCAGCTTGGTTGGACTAGCGGGGGTAGTGCAAGAGACCCAGTACTTC.

DNA for the CDR3: TGTGCCAGCAGCGAGGGAGGGGGGTATAACACTGAAGCTTTCTTT. Its protein is CASSEGGGYNTEAFF. The genes are TRBV9 and TRBJ1-1; D is possibly TRBD1 (6 bases). CDR1 is SGDLS and CDR2 is YYNGEE in the germline V gene. The CDR3 is 15 amino acids. V gave up 3 bases and J gave up 2 bases, with 14 bases separating them. The full variable domain, with the rest looked up from reference TRBV9 and TRBJ1-1, is DSGVTQTPKHLITATGQRVTLRCSPRSGDLSVYWYQQSLDQGLQFLIQYYNGEERAKGNILERFSAQQFPDLHSELNLSSLELGDSALYFCASSEGGGYNTEAFFGQGTRLTVV.

The chain joins TRBV30 to TRBJ1-4, with unresolved D. The CDR3 runs 15 residues. Trimming pared 3 bases from V and 5 bases from J, leaving 16 bases between. The V gene's germline CDR1 is GTSNPN and CDR2 SVGIG (reference sequence). CDR3 amino acids: CAWSQNSARNEKLFF. The CDR3 DNA reads as TGTGCCTGGAGCCAAAACAGTGCGAGAAATGAAAAACTGTTTTTT.